This T cell receptor (beta chain) was observed in a study of CD8 T cell repertoires and HIV-1 epitope variants. Study conclusions and caveats: Beta chains alone show antigen proliferation, not cytokine profile or function.

A few counts support this clone. The antigen is not known. TCR beta CDR3 was sequenced at survey depth on immunoSEQ. The assay was immunoSEQ multiplex PCR, and TCRdb's table has in-frame clones only and misses some. The data show about 2,600 clones, with about two thirds seen just once and 40% to 50% held by the top ten. With 3 bases removed from V and 8 bases from J, the gap between germline ends came to 17 bases. The CDR3 totals 15 residues. From germline, CDR1 is SGDLS and CDR2 YYNGEE. Sequencing input: cultured CD8+ T cells derived from PBMCs. This sequence was found in a male donor with HIV. The genes are TRBV9 and TRBJ1-4; D possibly corresponds to TRBD1 (6 bases). The CDR3 loop is CASSEGGDKAEKLFF. The CDR3 region has the DNA TGTGCCAGCAGCGAGGGGGGTGACAAAGCAGAAAAACTGTTTTTT.